The rows below give T cell receptor beta chains drawn from one sample of a study of T cells in Graves' hyperthyroidism and ophthalmopathy. Using its own MiXCR run on the multiplex PCR reads, TCRdb lists one record per CDR3 protein. Of around 350,000 distinct CDR3 sequences listed, 12% to 15% are singletons. Material for sequencing was blood. The receptors were gathered from a woman aged 55-70 years with Graves' ophthalmopathy. Both conserved end residues are part of each CDR3. The D gene is left open where the match is weak. The listing skips clone size in some rows; elsewhere it reads once, few, many or a size class.

>TRBD1|many|TRBV6-1|TRBJ1-5
CASSERTGRNQPQHF
TGTGCCAGCAGCGAACGGACAGGGCGGAATCAGCCCCAGCATTTT
>-|many|TRBV28|TRBJ2-7
CASSLQSSYEQYF
TGTGCCAGCAGTTTGCAGAGCTCCTACGAGCAGTACTTC
>TRBD1|many|TRBV6-1|TRBJ2-6
CASSRTGVDPSGANVLTF
TGTGCCAGCAGTCGGACAGGGGTCGACCCTTCTGGGGCCAACGTCCTGACTTTC
>TRBD1|many|TRBV20-1|TRBJ1-2
CSAEGRDRDYGYTF
TGCAGTGCAGAAGGCCGGGACAGGGACTATGGCTACACCTTC
>-|-|TRBV20-1|TRBJ2-5
CSARIRVGGETQYF
TGCAGTGCTAGAATTCGAGTGGGTGGGGAGACCCAGTACTTC
>-|few|TRBV10-3|TRBJ1-4
CAISDRWRGEKLFF
TGTGCCATCAGTGATCGGTGGAGGGGGGAAAAACTGTTTTTT
>TRBD1|many|TRBV7-9|TRBJ2-7
CASSLTLGTGFIEQYF
TGTGCCAGCAGCTTAACGCTAGGGACAGGGTTCATCGAGCAGTACTTC
>TRBD2|once|TRBV20-1|TRBJ2-1
CSAREGLAGAADEQFF
TGCAGTGCTAGAGAGGGATTAGCGGGAGCCGCCGATGAGCAGTTCTTC
>-|many|TRBV12-3/TRBV12-4|TRBJ2-5
CASSFRYF
TGTGCCAGCAGTTTTAGGTACTTC
>TRBD1|few|TRBV25-1|TRBJ2-1
CASRQGQGVSNEQFF
TGTGCCAGCAGGCAAGGGCAGGGGGTATCCAATGAGCAGTTCTTC
>-|-|TRBV20-1|TRBJ1-1
CSARDKEVRNTEAFF
TGCAGTGCTAGAGATAAGGAAGTACGGAACACTGAAGCTTTCTTT